This T cell receptor (beta chain) was identified during a study of T cell responses to AZD1222 COVID-19 vaccine (TCRdb year 2021). Turning to the overall study: AZD1222 recipients given second doses at about 4 weeks or at about 12 weeks were pooled, since spike-specific TCR depth and breadth were not found to differ between the two schedules. Enrollment into the trials was organized by age into subgroups of 18-55, 56-69 and 70-plus years, and those subgroups contained about 160, 30 and 59 TCR-sequenced participants, respectively. TCR sequencing covered some 240 trial participants: about 210 given two doses of AZD1222 and approximately 25 given two doses of MenACWY control vaccine. The study at large found these results: Reportedly, almost half of the unique spike-specific TCRs recognized epitopes lying outside the regions that are mutated in the B.1.351 and B.1.1.7 variants. The 56-69-year group was small, and its depth increase did not reach significance, likely because of low power. No day 14 peak-response samples were available, so repertoires were characterized only after the peak T cell response. After two AZD1222 doses, spike-specific TCR breadth and depth were significantly higher than at day 0 and than in MenACWY recipients. Conclusions about previously exposed vaccinees are limited, since just 5 or 6 AZD1222 recipients were seropositive for SARS-CoV-2 at baseline. Participants were mostly white British and included more females than males, and it was suggested by the authors that clonal diversity may have been underestimated. The whole spike protein was spanned by vaccine-associated CD4 TCRs, and dominant responses were seen in regions 160-218 and 743-854.

The intended sense of this specimen's time point label: baseline before first vaccination. Samples from vaccinated people were obtained from the UK trials COV001 and COV002, which included a single-blind randomized controlled phase 2/3 trial of AZD1222 (ChAdOx1 nCoV-19) in healthy adults. Trial participant PBMC samples were collected at day 0 and day 28 after the second dose for TCRbeta chain sequencing. The CDR3 regions of human TCRbeta chains were subjected to immunosequencing. From the authors' description of their analysis: Repertoire TCRs were matched against a reference library of SARS-CoV-2-specific TCRs generated with the MIRA antigen-specificity platform. Breadth was defined as the fraction of unique TCRs that were SARS-CoV-2-associated. Depth was defined as the fraction of total T cells that were SARS-CoV-2-associated. Using the MIRA data, every spike-specific TCR was mapped to the spike region that the TCR reacted to and assigned to either a CD4 or a CD8 class. Log10-transformed breadth and depth values were compared by one-way ANOVA with Sidak's multiple comparisons tests. TCRdb took this table from immuneACCESS and kept in-frame rearrangements with V and J called. Such tables lack part of the clones; where checked against another copy, unresolved V genes explain under half of the gap, and the rest is unexplained. V, J and clone size reflect that table, while D and trimming were determined from the DNA. In this sample the table shows around 100,000 clones, around 82% of which occur a single time. Approximately 9.4% of the sample is taken by the ten largest.

Remarks on this clone: Which antigen it targets is not known. No per-base quality is available; no much larger clone lies one base away.

The germline V gene supplies CDR1 SNHLY and CDR2 FYNNEI. The CDR3 spans 13 residues, from the cysteine through the phenylalanine. Only the CDR3 DNA is retained, 39 bases long and in frame from the first base. Between the V and J ends, shortened by 5 bases and 3 bases respectively, the junction contains 11 bases. The chain uses TRBV2 and TRBJ2-7; TRBD2 could be the D gene, as 6 bases match. This sequence was found in an adult in good health. The sequencing used peripheral blood, collected on day 0 of AZD1222 vaccination. The CDR3 reads as follows: CASSRREHYEQYF. The nucleotide sequence is given as TGTGCCAGCAGTCGGAGGGAACACTACGAGCAGTACTTC.